A single sample gave rise to the 8 T cell receptor beta chains below, sequenced in a study of OX40 agonist ivuxolimab in advanced cancers. Sequenced by immunoSEQ multiplex PCR; TCRdb stores in-frame clones only, minus some. The table has about 70,000 clones, around nine tenths seen once. This sample comprised CD4+ or CD8+ T cells sorted from blood, obtained in a trial of the OX40 agonist ivuxolimab. These receptors originate from an adult with an advanced solid tumor such as melanoma, head and neck, liver or kidney cancer.

The chain combines TRBV28 with TRBJ2-2; D remains ambiguous. The V end was cut by 11 bases, the J end by 6 bases, with 13 bases between. This CDR3 spans 12 amino acids. Per the germline V gene, CDR1 is MDHEN and CDR2 is SYDVKM. For the CDR3, the DNA is TGTGCCCATCGTTTAGAGGCCGGGGAGCTGTTTTTT. Translated: CAHRLEAGELFF.

This sequence joins TRBV7-9 and TRBJ1-1; no definite D call. The germline V and J ends were trimmed by 5 bases and 0 bases, with 13 bases remaining between them. There are 15 residues in the CDR3. Germline CDR1 reads SEHNR; CDR2 reads FQNEAQ (reference sequence). CDR3 in amino acids: CASSPGRALNTEAFF. CDR3 DNA sequence: TGTGCCAGCAGCCCGGGGAGGGCGCTGAACACTGAAGCTTTCTTT.

The chain uses TRBV7-2 and TRBJ2-7, with 9 bases identical to TRBD2. The J segment lost 1 base and the V segment lost 5 bases, leaving 18 bases of the junction unmatched. Germline lookup yields CDR1 SGHTA and CDR2 FQGNSA. The length of the CDR3 is 19 residues. The CDR3 DNA reads as TGTGCCAGCAGCACCGGACTAGCGAGCTTACTTCTAAGATCCTACGAGCAGTACTTC. Translated: CASSTGLASLLLRSYEQYF.

This chain uses TRBV2 with TRBJ2-7; TRBD1 agrees at 8 bases. The length of the CDR3 is 14 residues. V lost 2 bases and J lost 6; bases outside the gene matches: 6. The germline CDR1 and CDR2 sequences are SNHLY and FYNNEI. The DNA for the CDR3 is TGTGCCAGCAGTGAAAGGAACAGGGGGATCGAGCAGTACTTC. This translates into CASSERNRGIEQYF.

A word on this clone: Different DNA sequences within this sample yield the same CDR3. The rearrangement links TRBV18 to TRBJ2-2; possibly TRBD1 or TRBD2 for D (6 bases each). The V end lost 3 bases, the J end lost 2 bases, and 7 bases lay between the germline ends. CDR1 KGHSH and CDR2 LQKENI come from the germline V gene. The CDR3 has 14 amino acids. CDR3 DNA: TGTGCCAGCTCACCGGGGGGCAACACCGGGGAGCTGTTTTTT. It specifies CASSPGGNTGELFF.

The chain couples TRBV19 to TRBJ1-1, with TRBD1 as a possible D gene (6 bases). V gave up 10 bases and J gave up 4 bases, with 19 bases separating them. The CDR3 length is 14 residues. The germline V gene has CDR1 LNHDA and CDR2 SQIVND (reference sequence). CDR3 sequence: CAIRGGRGGTEAFF. The CDR3 DNA follows: TGTGCCATCCGAGGGGGGCGAGGGGGCACTGAAGCTTTCTTT.

The chain links TRBV7-8 to TRBJ1-2; a possible D gene is TRBD1 (5 bases). CDR3 length equals 14 residues. With 0 bases removed from V and 8 bases from J, the gap between germline ends came to 13 bases. From germline, CDR1 is SGHVS and CDR2 FQNEAQ. The CDR3 loop reads CASSLAGARGGYTF. DNA of the CDR3: TGTGCCAGCAGCTTAGCCGGGGCCCGGGGGGGCTACACCTTC.

The chain carries TRBV5-1 and TRBJ2-5, with TRBD1 matching 11 bases. Germline trimming cut 1 base from V and 5 bases from J; bases unmatched to any gene: 1. Per germline, CDR1 SGHRS and CDR2 YFSETQ. This CDR3 spans 14 amino acids. Here the CDR3 DNA reads TGCGCCAGCAGCTTGAGGGACAGGGGGGAGACCCAGTACTTC. Protein: CASSLRDRGETQYF.